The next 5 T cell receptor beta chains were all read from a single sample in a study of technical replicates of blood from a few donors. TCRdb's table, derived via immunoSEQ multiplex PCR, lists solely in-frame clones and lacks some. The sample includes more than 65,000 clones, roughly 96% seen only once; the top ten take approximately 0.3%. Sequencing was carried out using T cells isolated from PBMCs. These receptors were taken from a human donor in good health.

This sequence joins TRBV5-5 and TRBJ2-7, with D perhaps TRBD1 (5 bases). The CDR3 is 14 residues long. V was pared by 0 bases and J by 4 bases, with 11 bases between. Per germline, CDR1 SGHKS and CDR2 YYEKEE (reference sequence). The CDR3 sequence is CASSLAREEYEQYF. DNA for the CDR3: TGTGCCAGCAGCTTGGCCAGGGAAGAATACGAGCAGTACTTC.

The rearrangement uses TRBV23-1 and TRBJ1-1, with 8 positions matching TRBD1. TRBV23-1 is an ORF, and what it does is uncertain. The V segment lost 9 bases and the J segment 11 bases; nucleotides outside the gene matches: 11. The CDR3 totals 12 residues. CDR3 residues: CASTGGMRRAFF. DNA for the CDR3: TGCGCCAGTACAGGGGGGATGAGGCGGGCTTTCTTT.

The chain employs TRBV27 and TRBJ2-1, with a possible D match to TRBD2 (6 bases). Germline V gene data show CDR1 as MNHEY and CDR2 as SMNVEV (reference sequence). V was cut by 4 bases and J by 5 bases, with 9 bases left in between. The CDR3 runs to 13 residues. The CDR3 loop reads CASSWGGNNEQFF. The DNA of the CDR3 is TGTGCCAGCAGTTGGGGCGGGAACAATGAGCAGTTCTTC.

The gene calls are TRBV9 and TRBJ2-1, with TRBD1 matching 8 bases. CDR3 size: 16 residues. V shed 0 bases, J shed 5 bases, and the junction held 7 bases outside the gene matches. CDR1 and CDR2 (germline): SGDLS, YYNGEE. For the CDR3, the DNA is TGTGCCAGCAGCGTAGGGGGCAGGGGGCTTGACAATGAGCAGTTCTTC. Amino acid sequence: CASSVGGRGLDNEQFF.

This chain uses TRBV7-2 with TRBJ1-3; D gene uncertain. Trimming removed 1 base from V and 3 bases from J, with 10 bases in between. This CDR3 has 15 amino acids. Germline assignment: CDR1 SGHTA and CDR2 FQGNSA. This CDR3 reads CASSLGAPLGNTIYF. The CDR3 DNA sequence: TGTGCCAGCAGCTTAGGGGCTCCCCTTGGAAACACCATATATTTT.